A single sample is the source of the 18 T cell receptor beta chains below, sequenced in a study of cytotoxic CD8 clonotypes in ibrutinib-treated CLL. Data came from immunoSEQ multiplex PCR; TCRdb stores just in-frame clones and leaves some out. The sample shows 57,000 or so clones, about 54% of them seen only once. Sequenced material: PBMCs, taken at disease progression, from a patient treated with ibrutinib. The receptors were gathered from a human donor with chronic lymphocytic leukemia.

J is TRBJ1-4 and V is TRBV7-2; perhaps TRBD1 as D (5 bases). Deletions cut 1 base from V and 12 bases from J, with 18 bases between. From germline, CDR1 is SGHTA and CDR2 FQGNSA. The CDR3 length is 15 residues. This CDR3 is CASSLGAGSGRELFF. The DNA for the CDR3 is TGTGCCAGCAGCTTAGGCGCCGGCTCAGGGAGGGAACTGTTTTTT.

The V call is TRBV7-6, the J call TRBJ2-7; TRBD1 matches at 7 bases. The germline V gene encodes CDR1 SGHVS and CDR2 FNYEAQ. This CDR3 spans 14 amino acids. V shed 5 bases, J shed 2 bases, and the junction held 6 bases outside the gene matches. The CDR3 DNA follows: TGTGCCAGCAGCCCGACGGGGACAGCCTACGAGCAGTACTTC. Amino acids: CASSPTGTAYEQYF.

J is TRBJ2-2 and V is TRBV7-9; TRBD1 matches 8 bases. This CDR3 is built from 16 residues. Germline V gene lookup returns CDR1 SEHNR and CDR2 FQNEAQ (reference sequence). J was trimmed by 6 bases and V by 2 bases; bases with no gene match: 8. CDR3 sequence: CASSLSQWTGPGELFF. The DNA for the CDR3 is TGTGCCAGCAGCTTAAGTCAGTGGACAGGGCCCGGGGAGCTGTTTTTT.

The gene calls are TRBV19 and TRBJ1-6, with D perhaps matching TRBD1 (5 bases). There are 16 residues in the CDR3. CDR1 is LNHDA, CDR2 SQIVND, per germline (reference sequence). Written as DNA, the CDR3 is TGTGCGACGGGACCCAAAATTTTAACAGATAATTCACCCCTCCACTTT. Protein product: CATGPKILTDNSPLHF. The full variable domain, with the rest looked up from reference TRBV19 and TRBJ1-6, is DGGITQSPKYLFRKEGQNVTLSCEQNLNHDAMYWYRQDPGQGLRLIYYSQIVNDFQKGDIAEGYSVSREKKESFPLTVTSAQKNPTAFYLCATGPKILTDNSPLHFGNGTRLTVT.

J is TRBJ2-7 and V is TRBV6-1, with TRBD2 identical over 8 bases. V shed 6 bases, J shed 1 base, and the junction held 5 bases outside the gene matches. Per the germline V gene, CDR1 is MNHNS and CDR2 is SASEGT. The CDR3 loop spans 14 amino acids. The CDR3 DNA reads as TGTGCCAGCAGCCGCGGGACTAGTTCCTACGAGCAGTACTTC. It codes for CASSRGTSSYEQYF.

This clone was seen only a few times. The V call is TRBV9, the J call TRBJ2-7, with 7 bases that match TRBD1. With 3 bases clipped from V and 3 bases from J, the junction kept 6 bases outside the gene matches. The germline gives CDR1 SGDLS, CDR2 YYNGEE. CDR3 length: 14 amino acids. Here the CDR3 DNA reads TGTGCCAGCAGCGGCGACAGGGAAGGCTACGAGCAGTACTTC. It encodes CASSGDREGYEQYF.

The V and J genes are TRBV7-9 and TRBJ1-1; 7 bases are a match to TRBD1. V lost 5 bases to trimming and J lost 5 bases; unmatched junction nucleotides: 5. Germline V gene data show CDR1 as SEHNR and CDR2 as FQNEAQ (reference sequence). This CDR3 spans 13 amino acids. CDR3 residues: CASSATGRTEAFF. For the CDR3, the DNA is TGTGCCAGCAGCGCGACAGGGCGGACTGAAGCTTTCTTT.

The table lists this clone with a count of one. The V gene is TRBV5-1, the J gene TRBJ2-3; TRBD2 aligns across 14 bases. From germline, CDR1 is SGHRS and CDR2 YFSETQ. CDR3 length equals 16 residues. The junction had 3 bases not matched to a gene; V was cut back by 4 bases and J by 2 bases. As DNA, the CDR3 is TGCGCCAGCAGCCTGACTAGCGGGGGGGCCACAGATACGCAGTATTTT. Its translation is CASSLTSGGATDTQYF.

This clone occurred a few times. The chain employs TRBV28 and TRBJ1-2; D unresolved. Germline loops: CDR1 MDHEN, CDR2 SYDVKM. Trimming stripped 6 bases from V and 3 bases from J, with 2 bases between. The CDR3 is made up of 10 amino acids. The CDR3: CASSHYGYTF. The CDR3 bases are TGTGCCAGCAGCCACTATGGCTACACCTTC.

The rearrangement links TRBV30 to TRBJ2-3, with 8 bases lining up with TRBD2. The CDR3 covers 14 residues. V shed 4 bases and J 4 bases; nucleotides not matched to a gene: 7. Per germline, CDR1 GTSNPN and CDR2 SVGIG (reference sequence). The CDR3 loop reads CAWKRGGLADTQYF. DNA of the CDR3: TGTGCCTGGAAACGGGGGGGCCTTGCAGATACGCAGTATTTT.

V gene TRBV7-2 combines with J gene TRBJ2-5; TRBD2 is a possible D gene (6 bases). This CDR3 has 14 amino acids. CDR1 is SGHTA, CDR2 FQGNSA, per germline. The V end was cut by 3 bases, the J end by 5 bases, with 13 bases between. The CDR3 is CASSFGRGYETQYF. The CDR3 bases are TGTGCCAGCAGCTTCGGGCGGGGATACGAGACCCAGTACTTC.

This clone was seen a handful of times. CDR3 coding DNA: TGCAGCGTTGAAGATATCAGAACTAACTATGGCTACACCTTC. Its translation is CSVEDIRTNYGYTF. The genes are TRBV29-1 and TRBJ1-2; D unresolved. Trimming removed 0 bases from V and 0 bases from J, with 8 bases in between. The V gene's germline CDR1 is SQVTM and CDR2 ANQGSEA. CDR3 length: 14 amino acids. The whole variable domain, remainder taken from reference TRBV29-1 and TRBJ1-2, is SAVISQKPSRDICQRGTSLTIQCQVDSQVTMMFWYRQQPGQSLTLIATANQGSEATYESGFVIDKFPISRPNLTFSTLTVSNMSPEDSSIYLCSVEDIRTNYGYTFGSGTRLTVV.

The chain employs TRBV7-2 and TRBJ2-2, with D possibly being TRBD1 or TRBD2 (6 bases each). V dropped 3 bases and J dropped 3 bases, with 20 bases sitting between them. Looked up from germline, CDR1 is SGHTA and CDR2 is FQGNSA. The CDR3 contains 18 residues. The DNA for the CDR3 is TGTGCCAGCAGCTTTGGGGCCGGGTGGGGGGCCCACACCGGGGAGCTGTTTTTT. Protein product: CASSFGAGWGAHTGELFF.

The chain couples TRBV28 to TRBJ2-1, with 15 bases that match TRBD2. The J segment lost 9 bases and the V segment lost 5 bases, leaving 2 bases of the junction unmatched. CDR3 length: 14 residues. Germline V gene data show CDR1 as MDHEN and CDR2 as SYDVKM. For the CDR3, the DNA is TGTGCCAGCAGTCGGACTAGCGGGAGGGGTGAGCAGTTCTTC. It translates to CASSRTSGRGEQFF.

The chain employs TRBV2 and TRBJ1-1, with 7 nucleotides matching TRBD1. Germline loops: CDR1 SNHLY, CDR2 FYNNEI. The CDR3 has 14 residues. The V segment lost 6 bases and the J segment 6 bases; nucleotides outside the gene matches: 10. CDR3 bases: TGTGCCAGCAGGCCGACAGGGTTTCAATCTGAAGCTTTCTTT. Its translation: CASRPTGFQSEAFF.

This chain connects TRBV10-2 to TRBJ1-1; D gene unclear. This CDR3 is 11 amino acids long. Germline-derived CDR1 and CDR2 are WSHSY and SAAADI. V lost 7 bases and J 8 bases, leaving 11 bases between the germline ends. CDR3 protein: CASKHRREAFF. CDR3 DNA: TGCGCCAGCAAGCACCGACGGGAAGCTTTCTTT.

This clone was counted ten times or more. J is TRBJ1-1 and V is TRBV5-6; D gene uncertain. Trimming removed 4 bases from V and 5 bases from J, with 18 bases in between. The CDR3 is made up of 15 amino acids. Germline-derived CDR1 and CDR2 are SGHDT and YYEEEE. CDR3 nucleotides: TGTGCCAGCAGCCTGGGAGCCGGACGGACGACTGAAGCTTTCTTT. This sequence encodes CASSLGAGRTTEAFF.

This clone has a handful of counts. The rearrangement links TRBV5-1 to TRBJ2-4; 7 nucleotides line up with TRBD1. The CDR3 is made up of 16 amino acids. The J segment lost 5 bases and the V segment lost 3 bases, leaving 11 bases of the junction unmatched. Germline V gene sequence: CDR1 SGHRS, CDR2 YFSETQ. The CDR3 reads CASSSTGSAAQNIQYF. CDR3 sequence (DNA): TGCGCCAGCAGCTCGACAGGGTCCGCGGCGCAAAACATTCAGTACTTC.